Below are 18 T cell receptor beta chains sequenced from a single sample in a study of blood T cell repertoires in COVID-19. Only in-frame clones appear in the TCRdb table, and some are missing; sequencing was by immunoSEQ multiplex PCR. The table includes roughly 300,000 clones, around 87% detected once. Material: peripheral blood. Receptors were obtained from a woman aged 50 to 60 who had recovered from COVID-19.

The chain employs TRBV5-4 and TRBJ1-2; the match to TRBD1 covers 7 bases. With 5 bases clipped from V and 4 bases from J, the junction kept 11 bases outside the gene matches. The CDR3 totals 15 residues. CDR1 and CDR2 from the germline V gene are SGHNT and YYREEE (reference sequence). This chain's CDR3 is CASSSGPGGLYGYTF. The DNA for the CDR3 is TGTGCCAGCAGTTCCGGGCCAGGGGGGCTCTATGGCTACACCTTC.

This clone was observed a single time. The CDR3 DNA sequence: TGTGCCAGCCTATATGCCTCGGACAGACAAAATTCACCCCTCCACTTT. This sequence encodes CASLYASDRQNSPLHF. The V gene is TRBV2, the J gene TRBJ1-6; the D gene is possibly TRBD1 (6 bases). The V end lost 8 bases, the J end lost 7 bases, and 21 bases lay between the germline ends. Germline CDR1 SNHLY, CDR2 FYNNEI. CDR3 length: 16 amino acids.

The gene calls are TRBV11-2 and TRBJ2-5; no reliable D call. Germline V gives CDR1 SGHAT, CDR2 FQNNGV. This CDR3 has 14 amino acids. V lost 5 bases and J lost 5, with 15 bases in between. The CDR3 here is CASSLTRIGETQYF. In nucleotides, the CDR3 is TGTGCCAGCAGCCTAACGCGGATTGGGGAGACCCAGTACTTC.

The gene calls are TRBV6-4 and TRBJ2-3, with TRBD2 as a possible D gene (5 bases). The CDR3 spans 13 residues. From germline, CDR1 is MRHNA and CDR2 SNTAGT. Trimming took 7 bases from V and 2 from J, leaving 10 bases between them. Here the CDR3 DNA reads TGTGCCAGCACTAAGGACTCCACAGATACGCAGTATTTT. It is translated as CASTKDSTDTQYF.

The rearrangement joins TRBV6-5 to TRBJ2-7, with 7 bases fitting TRBD1. Trimming at V came to 5 bases and at J to 8 bases, leaving 6 bases not matched to a gene. Per the germline V gene, CDR1 is MNHEY and CDR2 is SVGAGI. The CDR3 sequence is 12 residues long. The CDR3 spells CASSPGTVQQYF. CDR3 nucleotides: TGTGCCAGCAGTCCCGGGACAGTCCAGCAGTACTTC.

With respect to this clone: At the DNA level, this CDR3 is encoded by other sequences in the same sample as well. This chain connects TRBV11-2 to TRBJ2-5; TRBD2 agrees at 9 bases. This CDR3 has 14 amino acids. CDR1 SGHAT and CDR2 FQNNGV come from the germline V gene. Trimming cost V 2 bases and J 4 bases; bases outside gene matches: 2. Here the CDR3 DNA reads TGTGCCAGCAGCTTAAGCGGGGGGAGAGAGACCCAGTACTTC. Residues: CASSLSGGRETQYF.

The chain employs TRBV2 and TRBJ1-2; 9 bases map to TRBD1. Germline V lookup: CDR1 SNHLY, CDR2 FYNNEI. The ends lost 7 bases at V and 5 bases at J; junction bases unmatched: 14. This CDR3 is built from 16 residues. CDR3 amino acids: CASTEPRQGVLYGYTF. The CDR3 DNA follows: TGTGCCAGCACGGAACCCAGACAGGGGGTCTTGTATGGCTACACCTTC.

V gene TRBV19 combines with J gene TRBJ2-5; D is ambiguous. V dropped 6 bases and J dropped 5 bases, with 16 bases sitting between them. Per germline, CDR1 LNHDA and CDR2 SQIVND (reference sequence). The CDR3 totals 14 residues. The CDR3 region has the DNA TGTGCCAGTAGCACGACGGGTACCCTGGAGACCCAGTACTTC. Residues: CASSTTGTLETQYF.

The J gene is TRBJ2-5, the V gene TRBV28, with unresolved D. V was trimmed by 3 bases and J by 4 bases, leaving 9 bases between them. This CDR3 contains 13 residues. Germline V gene lookup returns CDR1 MDHEN and CDR2 SYDVKM. The CDR3 nucleotides read TGTGCCAGCAGTTTGCCAGGCTTAGAGACCCAGTACTTC. It is translated as CASSLPGLETQYF. The complete variable domain, with remaining parts taken from reference TRBV28 and TRBJ2-5, reads DVKVTQSSRYLVKRTGEKVFLECVQDMDHENMFWYRQDPGLGLRLIYFSYDVKMKEKGDIPEGYSVSREKKERFSLILESASTNQTSMYLCASSLPGLETQYFGPGTRLLVL.

This clone was recorded only once. V usage is TRBV6-5 and J usage is TRBJ2-2, with 9 bases that match TRBD2. This CDR3 has 14 residues. The germline V gene has CDR1 MNHEY and CDR2 SVGAGI. The V gene end was trimmed by 7 bases and the J gene end by 3 bases; junction bases not matched to a gene: 3. CDR3 loop: CASKVAGDTGELFF. Written as DNA, the CDR3 is TGTGCCAGCAAAGTAGCGGGGGACACCGGGGAGCTGTTTTTT.

This rearrangement joins TRBV7-2 to TRBJ1-2; the match to TRBD1 covers 12 bases. The germline CDR1 and CDR2 sequences are SGHTA and FQGNSA. CDR3 size: 16 residues. V dropped 5 bases and J dropped 7; count of bases not matched to a gene: 11. The CDR3 DNA is TGTGCCAGCAGCCGCCTCAGAGGGACAGGGGGCTCTGGCTACACCTTC. Protein product: CASSRLRGTGGSGYTF.

This clone has only one observation. This chain joins TRBV7-3 and TRBJ2-1; a weak D match, TRBD2 (5 bases). The length of the CDR3 is 13 residues. Germline assignment: CDR1 SGHTA and CDR2 FQGTGA. Trimming left V 5 bases short and J 6 bases short, with 11 bases between. The CDR3 is CASSPLRGNEQFF. As DNA, the CDR3 is TGTGCCAGCAGCCCTCTTCGGGGCAATGAGCAGTTCTTC.

V and J are TRBV28 and TRBJ1-1, with D possibly matching TRBD1 (5 bases). The length of the CDR3 is 14 residues. Deletions cut 8 bases from V and 2 bases from J, with 15 bases between. CDR1 is MDHEN and CDR2 is SYDVKM in the germline V gene. The CDR3 DNA sequence: TGTGCCAGCGACGGGGGGGGAGGAAACACTGAAGCTTTCTTT. Encoded protein: CASDGGGGNTEAFF. Full variable domain (rest looked up from reference TRBV28 and TRBJ1-1): DVKVTQSSRYLVKRTGEKVFLECVQDMDHENMFWYRQDPGLGLRLIYFSYDVKMKEKGDIPEGYSVSREKKERFSLILESASTNQTSMYLCASDGGGGNTEAFFGQGTRLTVV.

The J gene is TRBJ2-5, the V gene TRBV7-9; 7 bases agree with TRBD2. Trimming took 3 bases from V and 5 from J; bases not matched to a gene: 9. The CDR3 totals 15 residues. Germline V gene data show CDR1 as SEHNR and CDR2 as FQNEAQ (reference sequence). The CDR3 reads CASSFGFGTTETQYF. CDR3 nucleotide sequence: TGTGCCAGCAGCTTTGGTTTTGGGACTACGGAGACCCAGTACTTC.

This chain joins TRBV7-2 and TRBJ2-2; D might be TRBD1 (6 bases). V was cut by 4 bases and J by 2 bases, with 14 bases left in between. The CDR3 loop spans 16 amino acids. Looked up from germline, CDR1 is SGHTA and CDR2 is FQGNSA. CDR3 amino acids: CASSYTGLSNTGELFF. In DNA, the CDR3 is TGTGCCAGCAGCTACACAGGGCTATCTAACACCGGGGAGCTGTTTTTT.

The J gene is TRBJ1-5, the V gene TRBV2, with D tentatively TRBD1 (5 bases). Germline V gives CDR1 SNHLY, CDR2 FYNNEI. V was cut by 5 bases and J by 7 bases, with 12 bases left in between. This CDR3 comprises 13 residues. The CDR3 sequence is CASSMQGLQPQHF. The CDR3 coding sequence is TGTGCCAGCAGTATGCAGGGTTTGCAGCCCCAGCATTTT.

In its sample, this clone was seen once. The rearrangement joins TRBV29-1 to TRBJ1-5; D might be TRBD1 (6 bases). V was clipped by 6 bases and J by 7 bases, with 16 bases between them. Germline loops: CDR1 SQVTM, CDR2 ANQGSEA. The CDR3 has 13 amino acids. The CDR3 DNA follows: TGCAGCGTCAAAACAGGGATCGAACAGCCCCAGCATTTT. Translated, it gives CSVKTGIEQPQHF.

This chain joins TRBV2 and TRBJ1-5, with 10 bases aligning to TRBD1. This CDR3 contains 15 residues. Germline CDR1 reads SNHLY; CDR2 reads FYNNEI. After removal of 4 bases from V and 6 bases from J, the junction contained 6 bases not matched to a gene. The DNA for the CDR3 is TGTGCCAGCAGTGCAGACAGGGGGCACGGTCAGCCCCAGCATTTT. Amino acid sequence: CASSADRGHGQPQHF.